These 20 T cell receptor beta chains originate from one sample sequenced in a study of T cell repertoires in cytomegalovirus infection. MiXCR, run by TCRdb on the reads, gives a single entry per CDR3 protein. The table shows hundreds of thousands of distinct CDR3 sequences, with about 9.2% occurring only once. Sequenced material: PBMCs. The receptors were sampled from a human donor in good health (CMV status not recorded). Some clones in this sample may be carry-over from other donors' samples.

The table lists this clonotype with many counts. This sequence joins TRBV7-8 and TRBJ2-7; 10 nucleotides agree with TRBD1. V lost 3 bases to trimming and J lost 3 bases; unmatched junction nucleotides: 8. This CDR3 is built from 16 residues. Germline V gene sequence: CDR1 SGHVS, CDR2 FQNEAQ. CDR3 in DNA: TGTGCCAGCAGCTTTGCCGGACAGGGGGAACTCTACGAGCAGTACTTC. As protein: CASSFAGQGELYEQYF.

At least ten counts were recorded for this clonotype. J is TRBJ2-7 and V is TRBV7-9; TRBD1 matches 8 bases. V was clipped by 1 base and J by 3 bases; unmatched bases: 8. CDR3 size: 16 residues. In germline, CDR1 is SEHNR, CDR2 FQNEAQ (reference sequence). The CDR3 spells CASSLEGGQGHYEQYF. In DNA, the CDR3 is TGTGCCAGCAGCTTAGAAGGAGGACAGGGACACTACGAGCAGTACTTC.

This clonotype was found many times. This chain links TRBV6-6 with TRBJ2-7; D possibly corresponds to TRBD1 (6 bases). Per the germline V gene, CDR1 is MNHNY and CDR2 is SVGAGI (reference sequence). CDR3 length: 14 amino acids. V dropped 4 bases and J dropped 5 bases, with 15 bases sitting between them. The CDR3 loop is CASSFTGYRDEQYF. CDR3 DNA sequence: TGTGCCAGCAGTTTCACAGGGTATCGCGACGAGCAGTACTTC.

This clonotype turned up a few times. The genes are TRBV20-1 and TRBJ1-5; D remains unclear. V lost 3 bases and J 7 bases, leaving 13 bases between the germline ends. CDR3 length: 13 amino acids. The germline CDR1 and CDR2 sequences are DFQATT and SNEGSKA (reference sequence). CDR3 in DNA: TGCAGTGCTAGTCGAGACATCTCCCAGCCCCAGCATTTT. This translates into CSASRDISQPQHF.

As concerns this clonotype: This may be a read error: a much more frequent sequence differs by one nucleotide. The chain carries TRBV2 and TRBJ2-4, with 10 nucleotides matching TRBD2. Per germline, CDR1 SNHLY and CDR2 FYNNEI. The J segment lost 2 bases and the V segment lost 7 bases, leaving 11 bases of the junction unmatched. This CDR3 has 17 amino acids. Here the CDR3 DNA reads TGTGCCAGCACCGGACTAGCGGTGGGGCCATCCAAAAACATTCAGTACTTC. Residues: CASTGLAVGPSKNIQYF.

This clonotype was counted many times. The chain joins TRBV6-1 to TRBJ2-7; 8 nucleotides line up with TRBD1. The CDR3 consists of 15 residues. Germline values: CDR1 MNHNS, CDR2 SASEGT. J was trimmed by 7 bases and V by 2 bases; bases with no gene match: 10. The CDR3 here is CASSEKHQGAWEQYV. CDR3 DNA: TGTGCCAGCAGTGAAAAGCACCAGGGGGCTTGGGAGCAGTACGTC.

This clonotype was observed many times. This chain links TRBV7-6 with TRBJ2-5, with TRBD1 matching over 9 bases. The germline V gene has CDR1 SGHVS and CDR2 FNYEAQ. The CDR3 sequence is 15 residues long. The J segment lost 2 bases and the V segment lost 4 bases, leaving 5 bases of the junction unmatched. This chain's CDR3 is CASSSNRGLQETQYF. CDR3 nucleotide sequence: TGTGCCAGCAGCTCCAACAGGGGGCTTCAAGAGACCCAGTACTTC.

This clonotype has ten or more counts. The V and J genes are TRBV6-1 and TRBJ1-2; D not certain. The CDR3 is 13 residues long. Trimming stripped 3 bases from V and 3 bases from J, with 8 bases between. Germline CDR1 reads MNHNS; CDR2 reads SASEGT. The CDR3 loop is CASSDLEHYGYTF. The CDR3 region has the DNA TGTGCCAGCAGTGATTTAGAACACTATGGCTACACCTTC.

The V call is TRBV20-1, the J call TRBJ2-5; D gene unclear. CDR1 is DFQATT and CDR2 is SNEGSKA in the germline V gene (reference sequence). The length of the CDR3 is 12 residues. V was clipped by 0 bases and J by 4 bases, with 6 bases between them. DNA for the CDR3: TGCAGTGCTAGAGATCCGGGAGAGACCCAGTACTTC. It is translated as CSARDPGETQYF.

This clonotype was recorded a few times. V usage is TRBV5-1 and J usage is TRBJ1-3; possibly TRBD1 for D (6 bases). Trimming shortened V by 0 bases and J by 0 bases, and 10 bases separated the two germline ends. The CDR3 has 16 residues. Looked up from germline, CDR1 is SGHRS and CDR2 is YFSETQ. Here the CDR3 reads CASSLEQGSSGNTIYF. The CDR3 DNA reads TGCGCCAGCAGCTTGGAACAGGGAAGCTCTGGAAACACCATATATTTT.

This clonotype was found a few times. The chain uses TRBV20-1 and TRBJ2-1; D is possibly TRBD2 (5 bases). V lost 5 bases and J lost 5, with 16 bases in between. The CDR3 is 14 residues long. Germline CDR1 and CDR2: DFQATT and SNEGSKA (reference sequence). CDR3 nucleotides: TGCAGTGCTCCGGGGTCCCTTAGGGACAATGAGCAGTTCTTC. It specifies CSAPGSLRDNEQFF.

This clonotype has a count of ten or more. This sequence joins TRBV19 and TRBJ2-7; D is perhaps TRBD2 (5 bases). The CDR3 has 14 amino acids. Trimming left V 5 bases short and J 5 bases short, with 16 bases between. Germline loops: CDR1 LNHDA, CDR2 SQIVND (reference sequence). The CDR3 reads CASSGWGDSDEQYF. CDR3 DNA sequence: TGTGCCAGTAGTGGCTGGGGAGATTCCGACGAGCAGTACTTC.

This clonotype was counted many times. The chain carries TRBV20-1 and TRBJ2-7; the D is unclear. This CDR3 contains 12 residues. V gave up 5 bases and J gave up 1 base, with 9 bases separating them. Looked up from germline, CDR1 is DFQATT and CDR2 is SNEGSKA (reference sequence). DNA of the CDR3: TGCAGTGCTGTACACCAGTCCTACGAGCAGTACGTC. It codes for CSAVHQSYEQYV.

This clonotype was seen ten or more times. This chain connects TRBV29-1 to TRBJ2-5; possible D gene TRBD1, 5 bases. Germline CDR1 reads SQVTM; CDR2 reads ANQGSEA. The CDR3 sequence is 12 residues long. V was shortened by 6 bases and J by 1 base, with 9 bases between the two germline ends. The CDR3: CSVPDSQETQYF. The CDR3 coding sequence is TGCAGCGTCCCCGACAGCCAAGAGACCCAGTACTTC.

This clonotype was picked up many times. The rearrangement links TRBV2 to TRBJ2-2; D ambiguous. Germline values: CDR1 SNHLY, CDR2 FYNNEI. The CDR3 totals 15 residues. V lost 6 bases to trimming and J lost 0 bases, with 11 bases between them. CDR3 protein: CASSTFGANTGELFF. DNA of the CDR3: TGTGCCAGCAGCACTTTTGGGGCGAACACCGGGGAGCTGTTTTTT.

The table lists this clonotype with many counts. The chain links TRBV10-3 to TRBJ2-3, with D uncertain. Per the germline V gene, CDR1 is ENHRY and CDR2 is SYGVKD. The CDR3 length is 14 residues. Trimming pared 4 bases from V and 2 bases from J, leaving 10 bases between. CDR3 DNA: TGTGCCATCAGTGGGGGTCTTCCCACAGATACGCAGTATTTT. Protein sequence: CAISGGLPTDTQYF.

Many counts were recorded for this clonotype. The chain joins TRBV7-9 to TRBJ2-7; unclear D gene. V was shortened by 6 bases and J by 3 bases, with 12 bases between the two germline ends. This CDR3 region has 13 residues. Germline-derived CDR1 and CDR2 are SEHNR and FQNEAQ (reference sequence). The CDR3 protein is CASSSGQYYEQYF. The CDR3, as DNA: TGTGCCAGCAGTTCCGGGCAGTACTACGAGCAGTACTTC. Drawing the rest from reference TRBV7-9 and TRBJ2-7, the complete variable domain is DTGVSQNPRHKITKRGQNVTFRCDPISEHNRLYWYRQTLGQGPEFLTYFQNEAQLEKSRLLSDRFSAERPKGSFSTLEIQRTEQGDSAMYLCASSSGQYYEQYFGPGTRLTVT.

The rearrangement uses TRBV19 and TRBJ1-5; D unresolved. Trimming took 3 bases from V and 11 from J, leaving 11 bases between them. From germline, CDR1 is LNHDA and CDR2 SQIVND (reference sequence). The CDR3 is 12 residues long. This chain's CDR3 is CASSIGPAAQHF. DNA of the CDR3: TGTGCCAGTAGTATCGGGCCCGCAGCCCAGCATTTT.

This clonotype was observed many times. The CDR3 nucleotides are TGTGCCAGCAGCCGCGGCAGGGGCTCCTACAATGAGCAGTTCTTC. This translates into CASSRGRGSYNEQFF. The chain joins TRBV11-2 to TRBJ2-1, with D possibly matching TRBD1 (6 bases). Germline CDR1 is SGHAT and CDR2 is FQNNGV. The CDR3 covers 15 residues. The V and J ends lost 5 bases and 0 bases respectively, with 11 bases between them.

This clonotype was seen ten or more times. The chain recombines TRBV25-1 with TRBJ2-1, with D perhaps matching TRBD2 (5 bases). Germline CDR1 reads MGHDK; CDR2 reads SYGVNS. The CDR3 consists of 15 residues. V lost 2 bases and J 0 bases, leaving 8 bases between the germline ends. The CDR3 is CASSEPGSSYNEQFF. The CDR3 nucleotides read TGTGCCAGCAGTGAACCGGGGAGCTCCTACAATGAGCAGTTCTTC.